The rows below give T cell receptor beta chains drawn from one sample of a study of cytomegalovirus exposure and HLA in healthy donors. TCRdb's copy holds only in-frame clones and misses some; the assay was immunoSEQ multiplex PCR. In total, the table holds about 90,000 clones. Sequenced sample: PBMCs. The source of these receptors is a woman younger than 45 in good health and CMV-seronegative. The CDR3 runs from the conserved cysteine through the conserved F or W. D genes are given only for firm matches. Size tells how often a clone was seen (once, few, many) or the class of an expanded clone, and some rows leave it out.

clone size: -; J gene: TRBJ1-4; D gene: TRBD1; V gene: TRBV7-6; CDR3 DNA: TGTGCCAGCAGCTCCAGGGCAGGGGGGGAAAAACTGTTTTTT; CDR3 protein: CASSSRAGGEKLFF
clone size: -; J gene: TRBJ2-7; D gene: -; V gene: TRBV4-2; CDR3 DNA: TGTGCCAGCAGTCCTAATGATTACTACGAGCAGTACTTC; CDR3 protein: CASSPNDYYEQYF
clone size: -; J gene: TRBJ2-6; D gene: -; V gene: TRBV5-1; CDR3 DNA: TGCGCCAGCAGCTTGTCAGGGGCCAACGTCCTGACTTTC; CDR3 protein: CASSLSGANVLTF
clone size: -; J gene: TRBJ2-3; D gene: TRBD2; V gene: TRBV27; CDR3 DNA: TGTGCCAGCAGTTTATTGGGGGTAGCGGGGGAGTTGGACACAGATACGCAGTATTTT; CDR3 protein: CASSLLGVAGELDTDTQYF
clone size: -; J gene: TRBJ1-1; D gene: -; V gene: TRBV19; CDR3 DNA: TGTGCCAGTAGTATTAATGCAGGTACGAACACTGAAGCTTTCTTT; CDR3 protein: CASSINAGTNTEAFF
clone size: -; J gene: TRBJ1-6; D gene: TRBD1; V gene: TRBV27; CDR3 DNA: TGTGCCAGCAGTGCTCTAGGGGGCCCTTCACCCCTCCACTTT; CDR3 protein: CASSALGGPSPLHF
clone size: medium-sized; J gene: TRBJ2-3; D gene: TRBD2; V gene: TRBV6-4; CDR3 DNA: TGTGCCAGCAGTGACTCTGTAGCGGGGGGCGAGGATACGCAGTATTTT; CDR3 protein: CASSDSVAGGEDTQYF
clone size: -; J gene: TRBJ2-1; D gene: TRBD2; V gene: TRBV27; CDR3 DNA: TGTGCCAGCAGCCGCGGACTAGCGGTTTACAATGAGCAGTTCTTC; CDR3 protein: CASSRGLAVYNEQFF
clone size: -; J gene: TRBJ2-1; D gene: TRBD2; V gene: TRBV7-2; CDR3 DNA: TGTGCCAGCAGCTTAGCCCTCCGACTAGCCCTTAGGCCCTACAATGAGCAGTTCTTC; CDR3 protein: CASSLALRLALRPYNEQFF
clone size: -; J gene: TRBJ2-7; D gene: TRBD1; V gene: TRBV18; CDR3 DNA: TGTGCCAGCTCACCAGCCGGGACAGGGGAGTACGAGCAGTACTTC; CDR3 protein: CASSPAGTGEYEQYF
clone size: -; J gene: TRBJ2-3; D gene: TRBD2; V gene: TRBV7-2; CDR3 DNA: TGTGCCAGCAGCTGGGTAGCGGGGGAAATTACAGATACGCAGTATTTT; CDR3 protein: CASSWVAGEITDTQYF
clone size: -; J gene: TRBJ2-1; D gene: -; V gene: TRBV5-6; CDR3 DNA: TGTGCCAGCAGCTTGGCATCGAGCATTGAGCAGTTCTTC; CDR3 protein: CASSLASSIEQFF
clone size: -; J gene: TRBJ2-3; D gene: -; V gene: TRBV5-1; CDR3 DNA: TGCGCCAGCAGCTTGTATCCCCGAGGCGCCACAGATACGCAGTATTTT; CDR3 protein: CASSLYPRGATDTQYF
clone size: -; J gene: TRBJ1-2; D gene: -; V gene: TRBV7-3; CDR3 DNA: TGTGCCAGCAGCTTACGACCGGGGATTTGGTATGGCTACACCTTC; CDR3 protein: CASSLRPGIWYGYTF
clone size: -; J gene: TRBJ2-5; D gene: TRBD1; V gene: TRBV7-2; CDR3 DNA: TGTGCCAGCAGCCCGGGGACAGCGGTGGGAATAGAGACCCAGTACTTC; CDR3 protein: CASSPGTAVGIETQYF
clone size: -; J gene: TRBJ2-7; D gene: TRBD2; V gene: TRBV9; CDR3 DNA: TGTGCCAGCAGCGCGGGACTAGCGGGGGGGCTTTACGAGCAGTACTTC; CDR3 protein: CASSAGLAGGLYEQYF
clone size: -; J gene: TRBJ1-1; D gene: -; V gene: TRBV19; CDR3 DNA: TGTGCCAGTGAACAGGGCACTGAAGCTTTCTTT; CDR3 protein: CASEQGTEAFF
clone size: -; J gene: TRBJ1-1; D gene: -; V gene: TRBV2; CDR3 DNA: TGTGCCAGCATTTTTTATGTCAGCACTGAAGCTTTCTTT; CDR3 protein: CASIFYVSTEAFF
clone size: -; J gene: TRBJ2-7; D gene: -; V gene: TRBV7-2; CDR3 DNA: TGTGCCAGCAGCACGAGCTCCTACGAGCAGTACTTC; CDR3 protein: CASSTSSYEQYF
clone size: -; J gene: TRBJ2-1; D gene: -; V gene: TRBV11-2; CDR3 DNA: TGTGCCAGCAGCTTAGGAGTAGCTAGCGAGGATGAGCAGTTCTTC; CDR3 protein: CASSLGVASEDEQFF
clone size: -; J gene: TRBJ2-7; D gene: -; V gene: TRBV20-1; CDR3 DNA: TGCAGTGCTTCAGGGCCCTACGAGCAGTACTTC; CDR3 protein: CSASGPYEQYF
clone size: -; J gene: TRBJ1-2; D gene: TRBD1; V gene: TRBV28; CDR3 DNA: TGTGCCAGCAGTTCGATGGACAGGGACCTTTTAGACTACACCTTC; CDR3 protein: CASSSMDRDLLDYTF
clone size: -; J gene: TRBJ2-1; D gene: -; V gene: TRBV4-1; CDR3 DNA: TGCGCCAGCAGCCAAGATAGACTCCACAATGAGCAGTTCTTC; CDR3 protein: CASSQDRLHNEQFF
clone size: -; J gene: TRBJ2-1; D gene: -; V gene: TRBV5-4; CDR3 DNA: TGTGCCACCGGGGGGGGGACAGCCTACAATGAGCAGTTCTTC; CDR3 protein: CATGGGTAYNEQFF
clone size: -; J gene: TRBJ2-2; D gene: -; V gene: TRBV11-3; CDR3 DNA: TGTGCCAGCAGCTTAGATCGGGCCGGGGAGCTGTTTTTT; CDR3 protein: CASSLDRAGELFF
clone size: -; J gene: TRBJ1-5; D gene: -; V gene: TRBV6-1; CDR3 DNA: TGTGCCAGCATAGACAGAGAATACAATCAGCCCCAGCATTTT; CDR3 protein: CASIDREYNQPQHF
clone size: -; J gene: TRBJ1-5; D gene: -; V gene: TRBV4-1; CDR3 DNA: TGCGCCAGCAGCCAAGCCGCGGGACGGAGCAATCAGCCCCAGCATTTT; CDR3 protein: CASSQAAGRSNQPQHF
clone size: -; J gene: TRBJ2-5; D gene: TRBD2; V gene: TRBV6-5; CDR3 DNA: TGTGCCAGCAGTTACGCTAGCGGGGGGCTGGGAGAGACCCAGTACTTC; CDR3 protein: CASSYASGGLGETQYF
clone size: -; J gene: TRBJ1-3; D gene: -; V gene: TRBV5-6; CDR3 DNA: TGTGCCAGCAGCTTAGGCTTCCGACTCTCTGGAAACACCATATATTTT; CDR3 protein: CASSLGFRLSGNTIYF
clone size: -; J gene: TRBJ1-5; D gene: TRBD1; V gene: TRBV7-9; CDR3 DNA: TGTGCCAGCAGCTTCGGTGGGACAGGGGGCGGTTATAGCAATCAGCCCCAGCATTTT; CDR3 protein: CASSFGGTGGGYSNQPQHF
clone size: -; J gene: TRBJ2-7; D gene: -; V gene: TRBV21-1; CDR3 DNA: TGTGCCAGCAAACCGACAGGGAGGGAGCAGTACTTC; CDR3 protein: CASKPTGREQYF
clone size: -; J gene: TRBJ1-5; D gene: -; V gene: TRBV7-2; CDR3 DNA: TGTGCCAGCAGCTTATCAAATCAGCCCCAGCATTTT; CDR3 protein: CASSLSNQPQHF
clone size: -; J gene: TRBJ1-2; D gene: TRBD1; V gene: TRBV29-1; CDR3 DNA: TGCAGCGGACTGCAGACAGGGGTCGGCTATGGCTACACCTTC; CDR3 protein: CSGLQTGVGYGYTF
clone size: -; J gene: TRBJ1-6; D gene: -; V gene: TRBV30; CDR3 DNA: TGTGCCTGCCAGGCCGGAAGCTCCTATAATTCACCCCTCCACTTT; CDR3 protein: CACQAGSSYNSPLHF
clone size: -; J gene: TRBJ2-7; D gene: TRBD2; V gene: TRBV7-3; CDR3 DNA: TGTGCCAGCAGCTTGGCTAGCGGGGGGGACTACGAGCAGTACTTC; CDR3 protein: CASSLASGGDYEQYF
clone size: -; J gene: TRBJ2-2; D gene: -; V gene: TRBV6-5; CDR3 DNA: TGTGCCAGCAGTCGGACTCCTTTTGCCGGGGAGCTGTTTTTT; CDR3 protein: CASSRTPFAGELFF
clone size: -; J gene: TRBJ2-3; D gene: -; V gene: TRBV4-1; CDR3 DNA: TGCGCCAGCAGCCAAGGCTACCTGAGCACAGATACGCAGTATTTT; CDR3 protein: CASSQGYLSTDTQYF
clone size: -; J gene: TRBJ2-1; D gene: TRBD2; V gene: TRBV7-6; CDR3 DNA: TGTGCCAGCAGCAGCCTTAGCGGGGGGGCCTACAATGAGCAGTTCTTC; CDR3 protein: CASSSLSGGAYNEQFF
clone size: -; J gene: TRBJ1-1; D gene: -; V gene: TRBV2; CDR3 DNA: TGTGCCAGCAGTGAACTGGACCTGGGGACACACACTGAAGCTTTCTTT; CDR3 protein: CASSELDLGTHTEAFF
clone size: -; J gene: TRBJ1-4; D gene: -; V gene: TRBV28; CDR3 DNA: TGTGCCAGCAGTTTGCCCCGCCGCGGGGAAAAACTGTTTTTT; CDR3 protein: CASSLPRRGEKLFF
clone size: -; J gene: TRBJ1-5; D gene: -; V gene: TRBV6-4; CDR3 DNA: TGTGCCAGCAGTGACTCGATATACGAGGGTATGATCAATCAGCCCCAGCATTTT; CDR3 protein: CASSDSIYEGMINQPQHF
clone size: -; J gene: TRBJ2-5; D gene: -; V gene: TRBV6-5; CDR3 DNA: TGTGCCAGCAGTTACGATCAGGAAGAGACCCAGTACTTC; CDR3 protein: CASSYDQEETQYF
clone size: -; J gene: TRBJ2-7; D gene: -; V gene: TRBV9; CDR3 DNA: TGTGCCAGCAGCGTAGCTCCACAGGGCAGCTACGAGCAGTACTTC; CDR3 protein: CASSVAPQGSYEQYF
clone size: -; J gene: TRBJ2-1; D gene: TRBD1; V gene: TRBV5-1; CDR3 DNA: TGCGCCAGCAGCTTGGGACAGGGCTCCTACAATGAGCAGTTCTTC; CDR3 protein: CASSLGQGSYNEQFF
clone size: -; J gene: TRBJ2-6; D gene: TRBD1; V gene: TRBV5-1; CDR3 DNA: TGCGCCAGCAGCCCGAGGGACAGGGGGTTCGACGGGGCCAACGTCCTGACTTTC; CDR3 protein: CASSPRDRGFDGANVLTF
clone size: -; J gene: TRBJ2-5; D gene: TRBD1; V gene: TRBV19; CDR3 DNA: TGTGCCAGTAGTGACGGGACAGGGAGGGGGCAAGAGACCCAGTACTTC; CDR3 protein: CASSDGTGRGQETQYF
clone size: -; J gene: TRBJ1-5; D gene: TRBD1; V gene: TRBV28; CDR3 DNA: TGTGCCAGCAGTTTGGGGCAGGGGGTACTCGAGCCCCAGCATTTT; CDR3 protein: CASSLGQGVLEPQHF
clone size: -; J gene: TRBJ2-3; D gene: TRBD2; V gene: TRBV7-3; CDR3 DNA: TGTGCCAGCAGCTTAAGGGCTAGCGGGGCGGGAGATACGCAGTATTTT; CDR3 protein: CASSLRASGAGDTQYF
clone size: -; J gene: TRBJ1-1; D gene: -; V gene: TRBV5-1; CDR3 DNA: TGCGCCAGCAGCGTCCCGGCGGGGGAAGCTTTCTTT; CDR3 protein: CASSVPAGEAFF
clone size: -; J gene: TRBJ2-3; D gene: -; V gene: TRBV28; CDR3 DNA: TGTGCCAGCAGTTCTCCCTCTAGCTCAGATACGCAGTATTTT; CDR3 protein: CASSSPSSSDTQYF
clone size: -; J gene: TRBJ1-1; D gene: -; V gene: TRBV5-6; CDR3 DNA: TGTGCCAGCAGCAATTTACGGGGAGGGGGGAACACTGAAGCTTTCTTT; CDR3 protein: CASSNLRGGGNTEAFF
clone size: -; J gene: TRBJ2-1; D gene: -; V gene: TRBV5-1; CDR3 DNA: TGCGCCAGCAGCTTTAACTCCGAGCAGTTCTTC; CDR3 protein: CASSFNSEQFF
clone size: -; J gene: TRBJ2-7; D gene: TRBD1; V gene: TRBV7-9; CDR3 DNA: TGTGCCAGCAGCTTGCTCCGGGACAGGGTCTACGAGCAGTACTTC; CDR3 protein: CASSLLRDRVYEQYF
clone size: -; J gene: TRBJ1-1; D gene: -; V gene: TRBV7-2; CDR3 DNA: TGTGCCAGCAGTTCCTTCCATTCCGGCACTGAAGCTTTCTTT; CDR3 protein: CASSSFHSGTEAFF
clone size: -; J gene: TRBJ2-6; D gene: -; V gene: TRBV19; CDR3 DNA: TGTGCCAGTACCCTCACCTGGGCAGGCTCTGGGGCCAACGTCCTGACTTTC; CDR3 protein: CASTLTWAGSGANVLTF
clone size: -; J gene: TRBJ1-5; D gene: TRBD1; V gene: TRBV7-2; CDR3 DNA: TGTGCCAGCAGCTTGTTGGACAGGGCAGGGCAGCCCCAGCATTTT; CDR3 protein: CASSLLDRAGQPQHF
clone size: -; J gene: TRBJ2-3; D gene: -; V gene: TRBV2; CDR3 DNA: TGTGCCAGCAAAAGTAGATGGCAGGAAAGAGATACGCAGTATTTT; CDR3 protein: CASKSRWQERDTQYF
clone size: -; J gene: TRBJ1-3; D gene: -; V gene: TRBV19; CDR3 DNA: TGTGCCAGTAGTATGAGCGTCGGAAACACCATATATTTT; CDR3 protein: CASSMSVGNTIYF
clone size: -; J gene: TRBJ1-4; D gene: TRBD1; V gene: TRBV28; CDR3 DNA: TGTGCCAGCGTTGGACAGGCTAATGAAAAACTGTTTTTT; CDR3 protein: CASVGQANEKLFF